What follows describes a single T cell receptor (beta chain). The V gene lost 0 bases and the J gene lost 9 bases, with 11 bases spanning the gap. Germline V gene sequence: CDR1 LGHNA, CDR2 YNFKEQ. There are 14 residues in the CDR3. This sample is part of a study of T cell changes during pregnancy in multiple sclerosis. TCRdb's table, derived via immunoSEQ multiplex PCR, lists solely in-frame clones and lacks some. The sample lists 85,000 to 90,000 clones, roughly 94% seen once, with around 1.8% in the top ten. The source of this sequence is a female donor in good health, enrolled as a control in a pregnancy study. This specimen was peripheral blood, taken after pregnancy. The chain uses TRBV4-2 and TRBJ2-2, with D maybe TRBD1 (5 bases). CDR3 nucleotide sequence: TGTGCCAGCAGCCAAGACCAACAGGCTAGGGAGCTGTTTTTT. Its protein is CASSQDQQARELFF.